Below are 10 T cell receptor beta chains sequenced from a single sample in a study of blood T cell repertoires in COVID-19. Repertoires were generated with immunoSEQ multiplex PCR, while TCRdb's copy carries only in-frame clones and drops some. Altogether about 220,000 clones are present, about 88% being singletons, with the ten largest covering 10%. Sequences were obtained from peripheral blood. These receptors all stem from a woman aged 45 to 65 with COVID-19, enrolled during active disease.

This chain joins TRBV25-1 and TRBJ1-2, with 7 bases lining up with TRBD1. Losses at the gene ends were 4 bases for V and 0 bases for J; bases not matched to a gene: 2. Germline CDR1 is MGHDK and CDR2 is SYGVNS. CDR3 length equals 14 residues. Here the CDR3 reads CASSGTGSNYGYTF. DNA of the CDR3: TGTGCCAGCAGTGGGACAGGCTCTAACTATGGCTACACCTTC.

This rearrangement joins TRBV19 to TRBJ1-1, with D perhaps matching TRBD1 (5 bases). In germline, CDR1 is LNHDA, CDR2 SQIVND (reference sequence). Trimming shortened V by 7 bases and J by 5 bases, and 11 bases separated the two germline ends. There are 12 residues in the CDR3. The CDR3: CASMRGGTEAFF. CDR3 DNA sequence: TGTGCCAGTATGAGGGGAGGGACTGAAGCTTTCTTT.

The CDR3 spells CASTQLYRGNTEAFF. The CDR3 coding sequence is TGCGCCAGCACCCAATTATACAGGGGTAACACTGAAGCTTTCTTT. The J gene is TRBJ1-1, the V gene TRBV23-1; 7 nucleotides align to TRBD1. TRBV23-1 is an ORF for which the function is uncertain. CDR3 length equals 15 residues. J lost 2 bases, V lost 7 bases, and 10 bases had no gene match.

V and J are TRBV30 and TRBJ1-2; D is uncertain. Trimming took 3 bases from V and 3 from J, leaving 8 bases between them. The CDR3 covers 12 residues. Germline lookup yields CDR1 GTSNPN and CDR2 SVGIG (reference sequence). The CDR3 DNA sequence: TGTGCCTGGAGCGTCGGAGACTATGGCTACACCTTC. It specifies CAWSVGDYGYTF.

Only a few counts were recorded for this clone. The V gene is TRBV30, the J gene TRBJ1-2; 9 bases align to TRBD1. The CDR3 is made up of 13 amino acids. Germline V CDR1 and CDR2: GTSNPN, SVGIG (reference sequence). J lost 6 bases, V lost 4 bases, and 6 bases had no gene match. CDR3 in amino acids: CAWTPGTGHGYTF. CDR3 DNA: TGTGCCTGGACTCCCGGGACAGGGCATGGCTACACCTTC.

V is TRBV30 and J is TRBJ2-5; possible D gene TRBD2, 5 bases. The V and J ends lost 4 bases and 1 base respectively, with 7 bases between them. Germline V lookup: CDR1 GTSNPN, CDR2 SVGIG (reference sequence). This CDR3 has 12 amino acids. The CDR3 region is CAWKDFQETQYF. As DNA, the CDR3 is TGTGCCTGGAAGGACTTCCAAGAGACCCAGTACTTC.

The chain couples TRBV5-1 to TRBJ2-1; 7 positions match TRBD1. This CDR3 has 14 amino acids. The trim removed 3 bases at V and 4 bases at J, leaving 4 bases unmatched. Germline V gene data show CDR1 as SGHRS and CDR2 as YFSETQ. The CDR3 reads CASSWGQQYNEQFF. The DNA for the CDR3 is TGCGCCAGCAGCTGGGGACAGCAGTACAATGAGCAGTTCTTC. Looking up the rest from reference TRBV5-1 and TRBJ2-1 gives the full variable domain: KAGVTQTPRYLIKTRGQQVTLSCSPISGHRSVSWYQQTPGQGLQFLFEYFSETQRNKGNFPGRFSGRQFSNSRSEMNVSTLELGDSALYLCASSWGQQYNEQFFGPGTRLTVL.

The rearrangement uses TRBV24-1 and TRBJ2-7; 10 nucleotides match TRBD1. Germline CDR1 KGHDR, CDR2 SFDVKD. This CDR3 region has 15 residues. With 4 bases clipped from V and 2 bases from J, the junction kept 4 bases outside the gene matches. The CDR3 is CATSDRDRGAYEQYV. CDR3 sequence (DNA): TGTGCCACCAGTGACCGGGACAGGGGTGCCTACGAGCAGTACGTC.

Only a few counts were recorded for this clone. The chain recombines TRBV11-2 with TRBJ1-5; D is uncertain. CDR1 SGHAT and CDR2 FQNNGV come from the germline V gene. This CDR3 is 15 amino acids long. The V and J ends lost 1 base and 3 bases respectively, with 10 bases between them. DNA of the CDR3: TGTGCCAGCAGCTTAGGGAGTGGTTACAATCAGCCCCAGCATTTT. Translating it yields CASSLGSGYNQPQHF. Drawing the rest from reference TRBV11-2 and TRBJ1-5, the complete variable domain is EAGVAQSPRYKIIEKRQSVAFWCNPISGHATLYWYQQILGQGPKLLIQFQNNGVVDDSQLPKDRFSAERLKGVDSTLKIQPAKLEDSAVYLCASSLGSGYNQPQHFGDGTRLSIL.

For the CDR3, the DNA is TGTGCCAGTAGTATAGGAACTAGCGGGCCCCACGGGAGGACCCAGTACTTC. This translates into CASSIGTSGPHGRTQYF. The chain has TRBV19 and TRBJ2-5, with 9 bases that match TRBD2. The V gene's germline CDR1 is LNHDA and CDR2 SQIVND (reference sequence). Germline trimming cut 1 base from V and 7 bases from J; bases unmatched to any gene: 13. This CDR3 is 17 amino acids long.